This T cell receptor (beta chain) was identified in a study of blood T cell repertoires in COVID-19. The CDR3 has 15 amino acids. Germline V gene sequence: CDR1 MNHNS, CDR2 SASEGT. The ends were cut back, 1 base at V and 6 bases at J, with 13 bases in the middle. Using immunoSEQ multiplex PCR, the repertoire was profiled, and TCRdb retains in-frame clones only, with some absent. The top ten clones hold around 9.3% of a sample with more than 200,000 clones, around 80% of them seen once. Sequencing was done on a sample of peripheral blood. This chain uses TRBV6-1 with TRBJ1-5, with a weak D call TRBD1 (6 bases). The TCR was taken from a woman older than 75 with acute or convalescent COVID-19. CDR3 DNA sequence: TGTGCCAGCAGTGAAGTCACAGGGAGAGGTCAGCCCCAGCATTTT. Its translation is CASSEVTGRGQPQHF.